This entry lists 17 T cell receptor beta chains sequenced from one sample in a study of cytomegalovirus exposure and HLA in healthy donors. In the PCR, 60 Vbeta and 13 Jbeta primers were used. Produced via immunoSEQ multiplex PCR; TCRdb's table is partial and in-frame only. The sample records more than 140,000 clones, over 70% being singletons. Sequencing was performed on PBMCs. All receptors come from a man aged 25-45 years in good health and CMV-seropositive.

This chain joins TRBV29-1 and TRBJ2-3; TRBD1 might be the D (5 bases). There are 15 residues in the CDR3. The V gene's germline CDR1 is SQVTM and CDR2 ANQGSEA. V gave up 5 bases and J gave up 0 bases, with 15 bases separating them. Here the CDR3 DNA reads TGCAGCGTTTCGGCAGGGAACCCTAGCACAGATACGCAGTATTTT. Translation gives CSVSAGNPSTDTQYF.

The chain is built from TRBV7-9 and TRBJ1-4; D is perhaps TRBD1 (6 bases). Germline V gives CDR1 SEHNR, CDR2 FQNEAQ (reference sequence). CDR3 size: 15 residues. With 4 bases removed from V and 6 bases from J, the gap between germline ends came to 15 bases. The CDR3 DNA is TGTGCCAGCAGCTCAACAGGGAAGGACCATGAAAAACTGTTTTTT. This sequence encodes CASSSTGKDHEKLFF.

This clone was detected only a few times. CDR3 sequence (DNA): TGTGCCAGCAGCGCCAACAGGGGGAGGGATTCACCCCTCCACTTT. Protein product: CASSANRGRDSPLHF. This chain connects TRBV5-4 to TRBJ1-6; 8 bases agree with TRBD1. The CDR3 is 15 residues long. J gave up 8 bases and V 4 bases, and 8 bases lay outside the gene matches. Germline loops: CDR1 SGHNT, CDR2 YYREEE (reference sequence).

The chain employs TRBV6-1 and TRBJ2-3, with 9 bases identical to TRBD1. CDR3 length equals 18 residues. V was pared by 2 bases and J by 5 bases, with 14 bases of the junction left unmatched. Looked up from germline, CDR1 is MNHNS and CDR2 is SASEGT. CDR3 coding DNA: TGTGCCAGCAGTGAATTCTGGGGATCCGGGACAGGGAGAGATACGCAGTATTTT. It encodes CASSEFWGSGTGRDTQYF.

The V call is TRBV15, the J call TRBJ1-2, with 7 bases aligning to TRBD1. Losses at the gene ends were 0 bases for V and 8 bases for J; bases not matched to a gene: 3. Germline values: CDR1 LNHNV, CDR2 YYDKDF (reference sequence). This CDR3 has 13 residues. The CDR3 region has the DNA TGTGCCACCAGCAGAGATCAGGGGGTGGGCTACACCTTC. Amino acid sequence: CATSRDQGVGYTF.

CDR3 nucleotides: TGTGCCAGCAGCTCGACAGGGGATAATTCACCCCTCCACTTT. It translates to CASSSTGDNSPLHF. The rearrangement joins TRBV11-3 to TRBJ1-6; 8 bases align to TRBD1. The CDR3 contains 14 residues. The V gene's germline CDR1 is SGHNT and CDR2 YENEEA. J lost 5 bases, V lost 4 bases, and 1 base had no gene match.

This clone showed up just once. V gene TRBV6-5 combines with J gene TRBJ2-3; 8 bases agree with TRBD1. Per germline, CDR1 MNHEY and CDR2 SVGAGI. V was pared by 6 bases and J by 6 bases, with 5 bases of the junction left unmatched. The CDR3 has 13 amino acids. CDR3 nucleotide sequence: TGTGCCAGCAGCAGGACAGGGCCCGATACGCAGTATTTT. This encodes CASSRTGPDTQYF.

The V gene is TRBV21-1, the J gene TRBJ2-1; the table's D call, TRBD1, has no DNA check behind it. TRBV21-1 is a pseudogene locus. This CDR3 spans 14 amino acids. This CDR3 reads CASSKQGDRAWSFF. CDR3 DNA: TGTGCCAGCAGCAAACAGGGGGACAGGGCGTGGTCGTTCTTC.

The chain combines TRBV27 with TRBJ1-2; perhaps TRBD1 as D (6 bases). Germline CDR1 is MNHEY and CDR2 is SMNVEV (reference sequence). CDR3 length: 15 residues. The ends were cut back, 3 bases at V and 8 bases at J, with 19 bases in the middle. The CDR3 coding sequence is TGTGCCAGCAGTTTGGACAGCCTAAATTTTATGGGCTACACCTTC. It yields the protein CASSLDSLNFMGYTF.

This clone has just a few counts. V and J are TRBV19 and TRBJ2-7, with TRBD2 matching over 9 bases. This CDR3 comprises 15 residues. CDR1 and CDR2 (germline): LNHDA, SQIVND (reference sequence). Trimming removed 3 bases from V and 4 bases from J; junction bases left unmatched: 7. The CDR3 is CASSMRGTSGYEQYF. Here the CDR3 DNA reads TGTGCCAGTAGTATGAGGGGCACTAGCGGGTACGAGCAGTACTTC. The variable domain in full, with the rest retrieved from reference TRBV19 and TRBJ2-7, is DGGITQSPKYLFRKEGQNVTLSCEQNLNHDAMYWYRQDPGQGLRLIYYSQIVNDFQKGDIAEGYSVSREKKESFPLTVTSAQKNPTAFYLCASSMRGTSGYEQYFGPGTRLTVT.

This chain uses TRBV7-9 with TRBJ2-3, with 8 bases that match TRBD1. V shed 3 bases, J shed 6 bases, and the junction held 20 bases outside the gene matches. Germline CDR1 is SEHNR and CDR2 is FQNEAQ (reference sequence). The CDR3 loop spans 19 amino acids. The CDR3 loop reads CASSFRGPTGQAERDTQYF. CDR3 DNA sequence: TGTGCCAGCAGCTTTAGGGGGCCCACGGGACAGGCCGAGAGGGATACGCAGTATTTT. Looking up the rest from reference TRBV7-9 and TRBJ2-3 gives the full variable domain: DTGVSQNPRHKITKRGQNVTFRCDPISEHNRLYWYRQTLGQGPEFLTYFQNEAQLEKSRLLSDRFSAERPKGSFSTLEIQRTEQGDSAMYLCASSFRGPTGQAERDTQYFGPGTRLTVL.

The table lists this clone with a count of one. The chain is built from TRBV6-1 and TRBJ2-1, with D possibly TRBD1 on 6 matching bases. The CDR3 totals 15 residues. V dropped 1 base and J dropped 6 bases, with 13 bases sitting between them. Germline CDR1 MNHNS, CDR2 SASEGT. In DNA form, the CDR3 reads TGTGCCAGCAGTGAAGATGGGGACACTGGCAATGAGCAGTTCTTC. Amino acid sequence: CASSEDGDTGNEQFF.

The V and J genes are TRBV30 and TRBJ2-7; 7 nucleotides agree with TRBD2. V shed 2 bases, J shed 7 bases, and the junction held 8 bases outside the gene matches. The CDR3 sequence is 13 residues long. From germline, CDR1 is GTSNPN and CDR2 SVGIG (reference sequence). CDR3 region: CAWSWAPGGEQYF. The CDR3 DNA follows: TGTGCCTGGAGTTGGGCCCCCGGGGGGGAGCAGTACTTC.

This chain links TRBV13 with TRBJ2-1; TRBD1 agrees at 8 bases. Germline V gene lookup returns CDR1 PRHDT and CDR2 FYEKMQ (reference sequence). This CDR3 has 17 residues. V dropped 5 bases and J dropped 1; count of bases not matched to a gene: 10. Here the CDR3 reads CASSPRGLTRSYNEQFF. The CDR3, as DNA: TGTGCCAGCAGCCCCAGGGGGCTAACGCGTTCCTACAATGAGCAGTTCTTC.

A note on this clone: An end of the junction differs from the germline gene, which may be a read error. The DNA for the CDR3 is TGTTCCAGCAGCCGAGTCTATAACACTGAAGCTTTCTTT. This encodes CSSSRVYNTEAFF. The gene calls are TRBV7-9 and TRBJ1-1; D call uncertain. The CDR3 is made up of 13 amino acids. Germline CDR1 reads SEHNR; CDR2 reads FQNEAQ (reference sequence).

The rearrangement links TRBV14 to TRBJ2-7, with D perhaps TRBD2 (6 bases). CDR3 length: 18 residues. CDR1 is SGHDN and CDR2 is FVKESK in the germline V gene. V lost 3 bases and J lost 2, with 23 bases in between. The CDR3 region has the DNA TGTGCCAGCAGCCATCTTCCGTGGGGGGATCCCTTAGCCTACGAGCAGTACTTC. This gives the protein CASSHLPWGDPLAYEQYF.

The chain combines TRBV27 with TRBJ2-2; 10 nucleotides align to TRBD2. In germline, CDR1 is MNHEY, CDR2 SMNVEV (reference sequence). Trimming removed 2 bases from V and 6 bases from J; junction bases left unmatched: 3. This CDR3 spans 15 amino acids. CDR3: CASSLLAGVAGELFF. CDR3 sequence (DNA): TGTGCCAGCAGTTTACTAGCGGGAGTGGCCGGGGAGCTGTTTTTT.